The clone carrying this T cell receptor beta chain has more than one count but fewer than ten. Its target is not known. The sample belongs to a study of T cell repertoires in cytomegalovirus infection. Study-level information: Recently described HLA-C-restricted plus well-studied HLA-B-restricted CMV epitopes were used. Evidence of both CMV infection and a matching HLA type came from public TCR beta signatures.

TCRdb itself ran the reads through MiXCR, one entry per CDR3 protein. Of some 800,000 distinct CDR3 sequences in the sample, roughly 28% are singletons; the top ten hold over 10%. Study findings and constraints: In two of eight donors, the top clonotype was HLA-C-restricted CMV-specific. Cumulative public TCR beta family frequency identified carriers of CMV plus the relevant HLA.

This CDR3 spans 15 amino acids. The germline CDR1 and CDR2 sequences are MNHEY and SVGAGI. Trimming took off 4 bases at V and 0 bases at J, with 13 bases between the two ends. The specimen comprised cultured CD8+ T cells from PBMCs, sampled from culture after CMV antigen stimulation. The clonotype comes from a human donor in good health (CMV status not recorded). Some clones in this sample may be carry-over from other donors' samples. The chain employs TRBV6-5 and TRBJ2-7; D not certain. This CDR3 is CASSSITINSYEQYF. DNA for the CDR3: TGTGCCAGCAGTTCCATAACAATCAACTCCTACGAGCAGTACTTC.